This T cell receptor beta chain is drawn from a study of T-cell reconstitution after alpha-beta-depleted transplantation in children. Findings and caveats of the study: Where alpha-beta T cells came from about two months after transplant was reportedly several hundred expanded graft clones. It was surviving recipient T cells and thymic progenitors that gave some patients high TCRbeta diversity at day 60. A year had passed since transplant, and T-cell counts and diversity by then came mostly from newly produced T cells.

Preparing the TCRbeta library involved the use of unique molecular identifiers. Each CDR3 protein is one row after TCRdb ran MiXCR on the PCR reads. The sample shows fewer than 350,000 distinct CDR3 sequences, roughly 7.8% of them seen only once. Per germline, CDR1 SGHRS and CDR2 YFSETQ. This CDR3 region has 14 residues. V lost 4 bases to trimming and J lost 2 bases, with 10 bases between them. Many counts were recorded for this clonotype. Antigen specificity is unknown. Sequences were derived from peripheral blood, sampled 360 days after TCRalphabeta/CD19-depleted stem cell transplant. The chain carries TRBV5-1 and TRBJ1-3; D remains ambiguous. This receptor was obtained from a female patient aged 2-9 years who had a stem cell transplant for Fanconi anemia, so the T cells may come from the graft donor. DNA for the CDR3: TGCGCCAGCAGCGAGGAGTATACTGGAAACACCATATATTTT. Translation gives CASSEEYTGNTIYF.